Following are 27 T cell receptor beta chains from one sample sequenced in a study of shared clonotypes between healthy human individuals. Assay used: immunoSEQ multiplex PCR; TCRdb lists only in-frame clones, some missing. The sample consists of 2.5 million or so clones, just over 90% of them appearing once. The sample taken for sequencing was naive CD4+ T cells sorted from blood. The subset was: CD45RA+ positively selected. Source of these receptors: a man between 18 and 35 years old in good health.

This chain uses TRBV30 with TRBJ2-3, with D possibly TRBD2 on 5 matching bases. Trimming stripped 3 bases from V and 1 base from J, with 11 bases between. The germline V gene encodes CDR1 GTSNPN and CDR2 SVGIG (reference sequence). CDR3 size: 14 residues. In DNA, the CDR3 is TGTGCCTGGAGCCGGAACGGGGGCACAGATACGCAGTATTTT. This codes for CAWSRNGGTDTQYF.

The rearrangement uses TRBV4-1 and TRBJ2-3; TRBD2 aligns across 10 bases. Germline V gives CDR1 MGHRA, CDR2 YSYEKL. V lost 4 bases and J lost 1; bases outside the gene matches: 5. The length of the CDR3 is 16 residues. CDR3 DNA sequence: TGCGCCAGCAGCCGAGGGACTAGCGTTGGCACAGATACGCAGTATTTT. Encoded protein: CASSRGTSVGTDTQYF.

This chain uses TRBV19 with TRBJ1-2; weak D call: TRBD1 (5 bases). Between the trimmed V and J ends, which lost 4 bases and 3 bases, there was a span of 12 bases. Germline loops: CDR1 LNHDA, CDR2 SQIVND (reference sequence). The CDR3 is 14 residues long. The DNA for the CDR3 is TGTGCCAGTAGTAGATCCGGGACGGACTATGGCTACACCTTC. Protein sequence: CASSRSGTDYGYTF.

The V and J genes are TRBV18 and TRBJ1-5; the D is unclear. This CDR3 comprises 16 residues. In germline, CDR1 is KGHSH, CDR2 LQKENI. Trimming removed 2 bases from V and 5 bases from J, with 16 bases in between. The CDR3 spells CASSPGPHNSYQPQHF. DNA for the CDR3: TGTGCCAGCTCACCAGGTCCGCACAACAGCTATCAGCCCCAGCATTTT.

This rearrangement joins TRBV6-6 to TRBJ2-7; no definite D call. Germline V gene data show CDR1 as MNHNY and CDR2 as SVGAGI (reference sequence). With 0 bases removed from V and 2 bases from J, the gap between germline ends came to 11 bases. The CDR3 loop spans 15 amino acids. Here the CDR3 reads CASSYSRQATYEQYF. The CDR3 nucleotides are TGTGCCAGCAGTTACTCTCGGCAGGCGACCTACGAGCAGTACTTC.

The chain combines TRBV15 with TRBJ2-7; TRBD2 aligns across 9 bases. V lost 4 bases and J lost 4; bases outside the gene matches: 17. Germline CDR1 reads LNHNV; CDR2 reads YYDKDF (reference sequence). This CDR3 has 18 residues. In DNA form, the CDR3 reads TGTGCCACCAGCATCCAACCTAACGTAGCGGGAGTGGGTTACGAGCAGTACTTC. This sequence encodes CATSIQPNVAGVGYEQYF.

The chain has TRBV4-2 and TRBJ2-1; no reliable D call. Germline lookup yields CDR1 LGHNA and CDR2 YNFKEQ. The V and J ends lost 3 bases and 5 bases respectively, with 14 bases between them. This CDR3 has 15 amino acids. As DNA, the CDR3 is TGTGCCAGCAGCCAGGGAATAACGGCCAACAATGAGCAGTTCTTC. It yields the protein CASSQGITANNEQFF.

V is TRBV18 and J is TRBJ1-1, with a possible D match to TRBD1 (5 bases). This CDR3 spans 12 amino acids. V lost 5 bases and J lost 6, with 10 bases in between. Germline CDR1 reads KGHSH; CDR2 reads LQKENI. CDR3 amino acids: CASSSGAPEAFF. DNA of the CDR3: TGTGCCAGCTCAAGTGGGGCCCCTGAAGCTTTCTTT.

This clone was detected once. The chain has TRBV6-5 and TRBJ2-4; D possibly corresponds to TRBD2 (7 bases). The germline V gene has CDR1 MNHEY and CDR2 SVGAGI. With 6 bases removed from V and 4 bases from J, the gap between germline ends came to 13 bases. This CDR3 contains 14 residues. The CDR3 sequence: CASRRGGGKNIQYF. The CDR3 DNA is TGTGCCAGCAGGCGGGGAGGGGGGAAAAACATTCAGTACTTC.

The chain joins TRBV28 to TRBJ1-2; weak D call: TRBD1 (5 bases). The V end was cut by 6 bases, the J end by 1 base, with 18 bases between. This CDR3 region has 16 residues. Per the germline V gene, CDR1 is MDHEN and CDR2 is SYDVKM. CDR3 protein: CASRSGGGNLNYGYTF. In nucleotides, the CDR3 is TGTGCCAGCAGGTCCGGGGGGGGTAATCTTAACTATGGCTACACCTTC.

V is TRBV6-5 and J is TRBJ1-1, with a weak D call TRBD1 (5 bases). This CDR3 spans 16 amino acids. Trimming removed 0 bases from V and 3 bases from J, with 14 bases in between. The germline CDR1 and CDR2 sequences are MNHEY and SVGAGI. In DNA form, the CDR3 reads TGTGCCAGCAGTTACTCGACAAAGGGGCAGCACACTGAAGCTTTCTTT. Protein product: CASSYSTKGQHTEAFF.

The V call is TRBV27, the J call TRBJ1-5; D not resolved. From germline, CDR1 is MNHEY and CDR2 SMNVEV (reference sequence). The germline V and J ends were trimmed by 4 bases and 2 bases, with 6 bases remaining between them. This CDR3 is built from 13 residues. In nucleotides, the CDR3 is TGTGCCAGCAGTTACCAGGGCAATCAGCCCCAGCATTTT. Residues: CASSYQGNQPQHF.

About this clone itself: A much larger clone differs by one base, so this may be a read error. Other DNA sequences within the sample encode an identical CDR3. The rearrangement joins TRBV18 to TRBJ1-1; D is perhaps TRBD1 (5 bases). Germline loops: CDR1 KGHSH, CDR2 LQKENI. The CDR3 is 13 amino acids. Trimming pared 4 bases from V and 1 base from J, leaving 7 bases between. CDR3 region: CASSLDRNTEAFF. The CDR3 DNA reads TGTGCCAGCTCACTAGACAGGAACACTGAAGCTTTCTTT.

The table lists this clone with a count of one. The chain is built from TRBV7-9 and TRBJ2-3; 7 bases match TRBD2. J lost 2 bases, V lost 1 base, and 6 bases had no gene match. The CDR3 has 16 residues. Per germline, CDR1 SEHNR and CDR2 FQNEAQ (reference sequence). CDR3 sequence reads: CASSLVESGNTDTQYF. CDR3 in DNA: TGTGCCAGCAGCTTAGTTGAGAGCGGGAACACAGATACGCAGTATTTT.

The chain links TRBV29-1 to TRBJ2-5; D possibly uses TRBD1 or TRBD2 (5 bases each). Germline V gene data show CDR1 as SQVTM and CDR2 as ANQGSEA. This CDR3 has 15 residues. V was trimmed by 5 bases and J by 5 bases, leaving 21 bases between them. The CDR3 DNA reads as TGCAGCGTTTCAACTGGGACCGATATTTGGGAGACCCAGTACTTC. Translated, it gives CSVSTGTDIWETQYF.

The CDR3 coding sequence is TGTGCCAGCAGTTCCGAGGGAGGCTACACCTTC. Amino acid sequence: CASSSEGGYTF. This sequence joins TRBV28 and TRBJ1-2; unclear D gene. This CDR3 comprises 11 residues. Germline CDR1 MDHEN, CDR2 SYDVKM. V lost 4 bases and J 8 bases, leaving 8 bases between the germline ends.

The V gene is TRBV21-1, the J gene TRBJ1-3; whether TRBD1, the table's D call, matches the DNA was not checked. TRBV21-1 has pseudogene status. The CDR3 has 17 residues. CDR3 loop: CASSEPGQGAPGNTIYF. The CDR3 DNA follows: TGTGCCAGCAGCGAACCGGGACAGGGGGCGCCGGGAAACACCATATATTTT.

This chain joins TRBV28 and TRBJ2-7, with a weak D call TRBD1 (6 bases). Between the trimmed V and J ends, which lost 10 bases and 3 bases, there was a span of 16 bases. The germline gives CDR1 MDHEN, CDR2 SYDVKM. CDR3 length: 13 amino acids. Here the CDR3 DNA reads TGTGCCACAACCCCGGCAGGGGTCTACGAGCAGTACTTC. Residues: CATTPAGVYEQYF.

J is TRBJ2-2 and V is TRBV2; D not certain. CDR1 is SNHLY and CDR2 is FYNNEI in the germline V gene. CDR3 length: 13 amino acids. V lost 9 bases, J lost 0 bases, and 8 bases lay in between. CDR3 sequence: CARSNSNTGELFF. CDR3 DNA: TGTGCCAGAAGTAATTCGAACACCGGGGAGCTGTTTTTT.

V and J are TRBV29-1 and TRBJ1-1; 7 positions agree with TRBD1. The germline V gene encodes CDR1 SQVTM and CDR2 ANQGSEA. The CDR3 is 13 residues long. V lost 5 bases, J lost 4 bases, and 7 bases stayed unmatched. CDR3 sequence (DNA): TGCAGCGTTCAACAGGGGTTGACCACTGAAGCTTTCTTT. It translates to CSVQQGLTTEAFF.

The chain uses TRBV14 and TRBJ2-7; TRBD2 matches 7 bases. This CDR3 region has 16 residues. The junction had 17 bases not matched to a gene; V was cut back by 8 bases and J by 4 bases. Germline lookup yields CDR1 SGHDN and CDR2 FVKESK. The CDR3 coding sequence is TGTGCCAGCTCACCCGCGGGGGAGCGGGCATTTTACGAGCAGTACTTC. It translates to CASSPAGERAFYEQYF.

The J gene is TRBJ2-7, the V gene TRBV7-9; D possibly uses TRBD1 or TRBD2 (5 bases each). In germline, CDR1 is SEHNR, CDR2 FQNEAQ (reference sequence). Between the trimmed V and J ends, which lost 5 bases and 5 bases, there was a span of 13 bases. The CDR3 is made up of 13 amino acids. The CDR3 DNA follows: TGTGCCAGCAGCATGGGACCCAGGGACGAGCAGTACTTC. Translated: CASSMGPRDEQYF.

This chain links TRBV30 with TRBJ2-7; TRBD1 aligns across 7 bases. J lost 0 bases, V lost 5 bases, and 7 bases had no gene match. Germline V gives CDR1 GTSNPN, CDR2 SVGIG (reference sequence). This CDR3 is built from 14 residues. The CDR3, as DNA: TGTGCCTGGTTAAGACAGGGAAACTCCTACGAGCAGTACTTC. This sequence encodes CAWLRQGNSYEQYF. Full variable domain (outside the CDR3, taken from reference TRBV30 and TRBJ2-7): SQTIHQWPATLVQPVGSPLSLECTVEGTSNPNLYWYRQAAGRGLQLLFYSVGIGQISSEVPQNLSASRPQDRQFILSSKKLLLSDSGFYLCAWLRQGNSYEQYFGPGTRLTVT.

The CDR3 spells CASSLEVAGGNEQYF. For the CDR3, the DNA is TGTGCCAGCAGCTTGGAGGTAGCGGGAGGAAACGAGCAGTACTTC. J is TRBJ2-7 and V is TRBV5-6; 10 bases align to TRBD2. CDR3 length: 15 amino acids. Germline CDR1 reads SGHDT; CDR2 reads YYEEEE. Germline trimming cut 0 bases from V and 5 bases from J; bases unmatched to any gene: 5.

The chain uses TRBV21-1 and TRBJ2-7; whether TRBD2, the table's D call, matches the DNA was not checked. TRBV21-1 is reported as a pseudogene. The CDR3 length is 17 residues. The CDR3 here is CASSKLGPAGTPYEQYF. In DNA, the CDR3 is TGTGCCAGCAGCAAATTAGGCCCAGCGGGAACCCCCTACGAGCAGTACTTC.

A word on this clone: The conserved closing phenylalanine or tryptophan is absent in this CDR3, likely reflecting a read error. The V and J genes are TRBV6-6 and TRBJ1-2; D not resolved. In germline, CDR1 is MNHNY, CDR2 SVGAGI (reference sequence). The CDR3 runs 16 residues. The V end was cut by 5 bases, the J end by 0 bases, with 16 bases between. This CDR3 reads CASSRTAGSSNYGYTL. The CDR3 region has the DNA TGTGCCAGCAGTCGGACTGCCGGCAGTTCTAACTATGGCTACACCCTC.

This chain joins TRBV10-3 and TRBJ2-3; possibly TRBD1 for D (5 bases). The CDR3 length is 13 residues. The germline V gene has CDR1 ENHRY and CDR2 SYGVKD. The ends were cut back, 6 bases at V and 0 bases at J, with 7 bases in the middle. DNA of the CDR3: TGTGCCATCAGACAGGACAGCACAGATACGCAGTATTTT. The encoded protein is CAIRQDSTDTQYF.